This TCR beta chain was recorded in a study of Graves' ophthalmopathy and Graves' hyperthyroidism. Study findings and constraints: The model's ophthalmopathy progression predictions had 55% to 71% sensitivity and less than 75% specificity. Distinction of ophthalmopathy from stable hyperthyroidism by a 13-signature model reached roughly 87% sensitivity and 75% to 84% specificity. Most expanded thyroid clonotypes above 0.001 frequency also appeared in blood.

The sequenced template was RNA, covering the TCR beta CDR3 region. First-round RT-PCR with HTBI primers preceded a second-round multiplex PCR. Using its own MiXCR run on the multiplex PCR reads, TCRdb lists one record per CDR3 protein. The sample includes about 590,000 distinct CDR3 sequences, about 35% of them seen just once. CDR3 length: 13 amino acids. V gave up 6 bases and J gave up 5 bases, with 11 bases separating them. Per the germline V gene, CDR1 is LNHNV and CDR2 is YYDKDF (reference sequence). As to this clonotype: Its antigen is currently unknown.

Other autoimmune diseases, uncontrolled infections, pregnancy and lactation each led to patient exclusion. The TCR sequence derives from an adult man with Graves' hyperthyroidism. The sequenced sample consisted of peripheral blood or thyroid tissue (not recorded which). The chain couples TRBV15 to TRBJ2-4; D might be TRBD1 (6 bases). CDR3 amino acids: CATRLGAENIQYF. The CDR3 bases are TGTGCCACCAGGTTGGGGGCCGAAAACATTCAGTACTTC.